This T cell receptor beta chain stems from a study of T cells in Graves' hyperthyroidism and ophthalmopathy. Stable Graves' hyperthyroidism meant no ophthalmopathy progression within 18 months. The authors took PBMCs from 9.5 to 10 ml fresh peripheral blood. RNA transcripts provided the source from which TCR beta CDR3 regions were amplified. Carried out on the TCR CDR3, a first-round RT-PCR used the HTBI primer set. TCRdb reanalysed the multiplex PCR reads using MiXCR and keeps one entry per CDR3 protein. The table includes some 560,000 distinct CDR3 sequences, less than 20% detected once. Study results and caveats: Most clonotypes expanded in thyroid above 0.001 were likewise present in blood. A model of 13 V-J pairs discriminated ophthalmopathy from stable hyperthyroidism.

The germline CDR1 and CDR2 sequences are SGHAT and FQNNGV. The V end lost 6 bases, the J end lost 3 bases, and 11 bases lay between the germline ends. The CDR3 contains 13 residues. A remark on this clonotype: Its antigen is not identified. This may stem from a read error, because a much larger clone lies one nucleotide away.

The sequenced sample was blood. The chain has TRBV11-2 and TRBJ1-1; no clear D gene. The sequence was obtained from a woman aged 25 to 39 with Graves' hyperthyroidism. CDR3 sequence reads: CASSYSGYTEAFF. The CDR3 DNA sequence: TGTGCCAGCAGTTACTCCGGGTACACTGAAGCTTTCTTT.